These 16 T cell receptor beta chains were sequenced from one sample in a study of cytomegalovirus exposure and HLA in healthy donors. Primers for the PCR totalled 60 Vbeta and 13 Jbeta. TCRdb's table, derived via immunoSEQ multiplex PCR, lists solely in-frame clones and lacks some. The table has 140,000 to 150,000 clones, roughly 80% seen once; the top ten hold about 3.2%. Sample: PBMCs. The receptor set was obtained from a female donor in good health and CMV-seronegative.

This clone was found once. V is TRBV5-6 and J is TRBJ2-7; 11 bases align to TRBD1. Germline CDR1 and CDR2: SGHDT and YYEEEE. With V trimmed by 2 bases and J by 6 bases, 7 bases remained unmatched. This CDR3 is built from 15 residues. DNA for the CDR3: TGTGCCAGCAGCTTTTTACCGGGACAGGGGGTCGAGCAGTACTTC. This sequence encodes CASSFLPGQGVEQYF. The entire variable domain, with the rest obtained from reference TRBV5-6 and TRBJ2-7, is as follows: DAGVTQSPTHLIKTRGQQVTLRCSPKSGHDTVSWYQQALGQGPQFIFQYYEEEERQRGNFPDRFSGHQFPNYSSELNVNALLLGDSALYLCASSFLPGQGVEQYFGPGTRLTVT.

CDR3 coding DNA: TGTGCCAGCAGCTTAGAACGACAGGGCACTGAAGCTTTCTTT. This sequence encodes CASSLERQGTEAFF. The chain combines TRBV7-9 with TRBJ1-1; TRBD1 matches 7 bases. V lost 1 base, J lost 4 bases, and 3 bases stayed unmatched. The CDR3 has 14 amino acids. CDR1 SEHNR and CDR2 FQNEAQ come from the germline V gene (reference sequence).

This clone was recorded only once. This rearrangement joins TRBV30 to TRBJ2-7; 14 bases match TRBD2. With V trimmed by 1 base and J by 3 bases, 5 bases remained unmatched. The germline V gene encodes CDR1 GTSNPN and CDR2 SVGIG (reference sequence). This CDR3 is built from 16 residues. The CDR3 region has the DNA TGTGCCTGGAGTGGCGCGACTAGCGGGAGGGTCTACGAGCAGTACTTC. Its translation: CAWSGATSGRVYEQYF.

V and J are TRBV2 and TRBJ1-5, with TRBD1 matching over 8 bases. V trimming: 2 bases; J trimming: 5 bases; junction bases outside the gene matches: 8. Germline V gene lookup returns CDR1 SNHLY and CDR2 FYNNEI. The CDR3 has 16 amino acids. CDR3 loop: CASSESVRGQDQPQHF. As DNA, the CDR3 is TGTGCCAGCAGTGAATCAGTAAGGGGACAGGATCAGCCCCAGCATTTT.

V and J are TRBV4-1 and TRBJ1-4; 8 bases are a match to TRBD1. V was pared by 4 bases and J by 0 bases, with 1 base of the junction left unmatched. From germline, CDR1 is MGHRA and CDR2 YSYEKL. The CDR3 is 15 residues long. Here the CDR3 reads CASSLQGATNEKLFF. In nucleotides, the CDR3 is TGCGCCAGCAGCCTACAGGGGGCAACTAATGAAAAACTGTTTTTT.

CDR3 amino acids: CASSPEFPREQYF. CDR3 nucleotide sequence: TGCGCCAGCAGCCCCGAATTCCCTAGGGAGCAGTACTTC. V is TRBV5-1 and J is TRBJ2-7; D is unresolved. Germline lookup yields CDR1 SGHRS and CDR2 YFSETQ. The CDR3 is 13 amino acids. V was cut by 4 bases and J by 7 bases, with 15 bases left in between.

This chain links TRBV5-6 with TRBJ1-4; no clear D. V was trimmed by 1 base and J by 8 bases, leaving 15 bases between them. This CDR3 has 15 amino acids. Germline-derived CDR1 and CDR2 are SGHDT and YYEEEE. The CDR3 DNA sequence: TGTGCCAGCAGCTTGATAGCGGTCTCTCCGGAAAAACTGTTTTTT. This codes for CASSLIAVSPEKLFF.

The CDR3 coding sequence is TGTGCCAGTCGCCGAGACGGGAGATCTAAACTGTTTTTT. This codes for CASRRDGRSKLFF. The chain links TRBV19 to TRBJ1-4, with D hard to call. Between the trimmed V and J ends, which lost 8 bases and 11 bases, there was a span of 18 bases. The CDR3 is 13 amino acids. Germline CDR1 reads LNHDA; CDR2 reads SQIVND (reference sequence).

This chain links TRBV6-1 with TRBJ1-4; the D gene is possibly TRBD1 (5 bases). This CDR3 region has 14 residues. The germline CDR1 and CDR2 sequences are MNHNS and SASEGT. V was clipped by 5 bases and J by 4 bases, with 11 bases between them. CDR3 nucleotides: TGTGCCAGCAGTTCTCAGGGTAGTAATGAAAAACTGTTTTTT. The encoded protein is CASSSQGSNEKLFF.

The rearrangement links TRBV19 to TRBJ1-2, with a weak D call TRBD1 (5 bases). Trimming took off 6 bases at V and 8 bases at J, with 25 bases between the two ends. The CDR3 contains 16 residues. Looked up from germline, CDR1 is LNHDA and CDR2 is SQIVND (reference sequence). The CDR3 loop reads CASSPLTPQGMGGYTF. DNA for the CDR3: TGTGCCAGTAGCCCCCTAACCCCTCAGGGTATGGGGGGCTACACCTTC. The full variable domain, its missing parts supplied by reference TRBV19 and TRBJ1-2, is DGGITQSPKYLFRKEGQNVTLSCEQNLNHDAMYWYRQDPGQGLRLIYYSQIVNDFQKGDIAEGYSVSREKKESFPLTVTSAQKNPTAFYLCASSPLTPQGMGGYTFGSGTRLTVV.

The rearrangement joins TRBV19 to TRBJ2-5; 9 nucleotides agree with TRBD2. The CDR3 has 16 amino acids. Germline values: CDR1 LNHDA, CDR2 SQIVND (reference sequence). The ends lost 6 bases at V and 3 bases at J; junction bases unmatched: 11. The CDR3 nucleotides read TGTGCCAGTAGCATCTTCGGGGCTAGCGGGAAAGAGACCCAGTACTTC. It translates to CASSIFGASGKETQYF.

The CDR3, as DNA: TGTGCCAGCAGTACTGTCGGGGATACGCAGTATTTT. Protein product: CASSTVGDTQYF. The chain recombines TRBV6-5 with TRBJ2-3; D remains unclear. This CDR3 is 12 amino acids long. CDR1 is MNHEY and CDR2 is SVGAGI in the germline V gene. Deletions cut 5 bases from V and 6 bases from J, with 9 bases between.

The gene calls are TRBV27 and TRBJ1-1, with D possibly TRBD1 on 5 matching bases. CDR3 size: 14 residues. Looked up from germline, CDR1 is MNHEY and CDR2 is SMNVEV (reference sequence). V was clipped by 3 bases and J by 1 base, with 9 bases between them. This chain's CDR3 is CASSFRQTNTEAFF. For the CDR3, the DNA is TGTGCCAGCAGTTTCCGACAGACGAACACTGAAGCTTTCTTT.

This clone has a single count. This chain links TRBV10-3 with TRBJ1-5; D not certain. Per the germline V gene, CDR1 is ENHRY and CDR2 is SYGVKD. Trimming removed 5 bases from V and 1 base from J, with 18 bases in between. The CDR3 loop spans 17 amino acids. The CDR3 sequence is CAISSGGGAGSNQPQHF. Here the CDR3 DNA reads TGTGCCATCAGTTCCGGAGGCGGCGCGGGAAGCAATCAGCCCCAGCATTTT.

The chain is built from TRBV6-5 and TRBJ1-1; 7 bases line up with TRBD1. The CDR3 is 15 amino acids. Per germline, CDR1 MNHEY and CDR2 SVGAGI. V dropped 6 bases and J dropped 1; count of bases not matched to a gene: 8. CDR3 coding DNA: TGTGCCAGCAGCAAAAGGGGGCGGCCGAACACTGAAGCTTTCTTT. As protein: CASSKRGRPNTEAFF.

V and J are TRBV19 and TRBJ2-1; D is perhaps TRBD1 (6 bases). The V gene lost 5 bases and the J gene lost 0 bases, with 17 bases spanning the gap. Germline-derived CDR1 and CDR2 are LNHDA and SQIVND (reference sequence). This CDR3 has 17 amino acids. CDR3 sequence reads: CASSWVGHRSSYNEQFF. The CDR3 DNA sequence: TGTGCCAGTAGTTGGGTGGGACATAGGAGCTCCTACAATGAGCAGTTCTTC. Using reference TRBV19 and TRBJ2-1 for the parts outside the CDR3, the full variable domain is DGGITQSPKYLFRKEGQNVTLSCEQNLNHDAMYWYRQDPGQGLRLIYYSQIVNDFQKGDIAEGYSVSREKKESFPLTVTSAQKNPTAFYLCASSWVGHRSSYNEQFFGPGTRLTVL.